What follows is one T cell receptor beta chain and its context. Each CDR3 protein is one row after TCRdb ran MiXCR on the RT-PCR reads. The table lists 150,000 or so distinct CDR3 sequences, approximately 22% of them singletons, with approximately 26% in the top ten. These data originate in a study of patients and donors after allogeneic stem cell transplantation. Trimming removed 4 bases at V and 4 bases at J, with 23 bases between. Germline V lookup: CDR1 SGHVS, CDR2 FQNEAQ. The CDR3 sequence is 18 residues long. The chain joins TRBV7-8 to TRBJ2-1; D perhaps matches TRBD2 (7 bases). The TCR was taken from a human donor who was either an allogeneic HSCT recipient or a stem cell or donor lymphocyte infusion donor (not recorded which). It is not recorded whose cells these are; they may come from a transplant donor. Sequenced sample: blood, either unsorted or a sorted T cell fraction (not recorded which). In DNA, the CDR3 is TGTGCCAGCAGCTATTTAGGTACAGGGAGGGATAAGTACAATGAGCAGTTCTTC. This gives the protein CASSYLGTGRDKYNEQFF.